Each of the 10 T cell receptor beta chains below was sequenced from the same sample in a study of T-cell reconstitution after alpha-beta-depleted transplantation in children. For TCRbeta, the library was prepared with unique molecular identifiers. One entry per CDR3 protein results from TCRdb running MiXCR on the PCR reads. The data contain 300,000 to 350,000 distinct CDR3 sequences, around 15% of them singletons. The sequencing used PBMCs, mostly from graft donor cells, collected 360 days after TCRalphabeta/CD19-depleted stem cell transplant. These receptors were taken from a male patient between 2 and 15 years old who had a stem cell transplant for acute lymphoblastic leukemia, so the T cells may come from the graft donor.

V and J are TRBV25-1 and TRBJ2-7; 7 nucleotides line up with TRBD2. The CDR3 contains 16 residues. The V segment lost 1 base and the J segment 4 bases; nucleotides outside the gene matches: 10. In germline, CDR1 is MGHDK, CDR2 SYGVNS. As DNA, the CDR3 is TGTGCCAGCAGTGAATGGGGGACTCCGCGGGGGTACGAGCAGTACTTC. Translated: CASSEWGTPRGYEQYF.

V gene TRBV6-2 or TRBV6-3 combines with J gene TRBJ1-5; no clear D. The CDR3 extends over 13 amino acids. The V gene lost 6 bases and the J gene lost 6 bases, with 12 bases spanning the gap. Germline-derived CDR1 and CDR2 are MNHEY and SVGEGT. CDR3 region: CASSRMTGQPQHF. As DNA, the CDR3 is TGTGCCAGCAGCAGAATGACGGGTCAGCCCCAGCATTTT.

This sequence joins TRBV6-1 and TRBJ2-7, with D hard to call. Germline V gene sequence: CDR1 MNHNS, CDR2 SASEGT. The CDR3 length is 13 residues. V gave up 4 bases and J gave up 5 bases, with 12 bases separating them. The CDR3 sequence: CASSVLHRDEQYF. DNA of the CDR3: TGTGCCAGCAGTGTTCTTCATCGCGACGAGCAGTACTTC.

The CDR3 DNA reads TGTGCCTGGAGATGGGGTAGTGTAGAGTTCTTC. This translates into CAWRWGSVEFF. The V call is TRBV30, the J call TRBJ2-1; D unclear. The CDR3 is made up of 11 amino acids. CDR1 is GTSNPN, CDR2 SVGIG, per germline (reference sequence). Trimming pared 3 bases from V and 14 bases from J, leaving 14 bases between. The full variable domain, its missing parts supplied by reference TRBV30 and TRBJ2-1, is SQTIHQWPATLVQPVGSPLSLECTVEGTSNPNLYWYRQAAGRGLQLLFYSVGIGQISSEVPQNLSASRPQDRQFILSSKKLLLSDSGFYLCAWRWGSVEFFGPGTRLTVL.

In this sample, this clonotype turned up a few times. This chain joins TRBV20-1 and TRBJ2-3; D call uncertain. This CDR3 has 12 residues. The germline V gene encodes CDR1 DFQATT and CDR2 SNEGSKA (reference sequence). V was clipped by 5 bases and J by 0 bases, with 6 bases between them. CDR3 coding DNA: TGCAGTGCTGTCGAGAGCACAGATACGCAGTATTTT. Its protein product is CSAVESTDTQYF.

The chain recombines TRBV5-1 with TRBJ1-1, with 7 nucleotides matching TRBD1. The CDR3 length is 13 residues. The V gene's germline CDR1 is SGHRS and CDR2 YFSETQ. After removal of 6 bases from V and 0 bases from J, the junction contained 2 bases not matched to a gene. CDR3 DNA sequence: TGCGCCAGCATGACAGGGATGAACACTGAAGCTTTCTTT. Translated, it gives CASMTGMNTEAFF. The entire variable domain, with the rest obtained from reference TRBV5-1 and TRBJ1-1, is as follows: KAGVTQTPRYLIKTRGQQVTLSCSPISGHRSVSWYQQTPGQGLQFLFEYFSETQRNKGNFPGRFSGRQFSNSRSEMNVSTLELGDSALYLCASMTGMNTEAFFGQGTRLTVV.

Only a few counts were recorded for this clonotype. The chain links TRBV6-4 to TRBJ2-3; 7 bases agree with TRBD2. The CDR3 is made up of 14 amino acids. Germline V CDR1 and CDR2: MRHNA, SNTAGT. DNA of the CDR3: TGTAAACGCGTTATGCGGGAGACCACAGATACGCAGTATTTT. Its translation: CKRVMRETTDTQYF.

The genes are TRBV29-1 and TRBJ2-2, with 8 bases fitting TRBD2. Germline V lookup: CDR1 SQVTM, CDR2 ANQGSEA. There are 15 residues in the CDR3. V trimming: 5 bases; J trimming: 2 bases; junction bases outside the gene matches: 7. The CDR3 loop reads CSVRGLDGNTGELFF. CDR3 nucleotides: TGCAGCGTTAGGGGACTAGATGGAAACACCGGGGAGCTGTTTTTT.

Only one count was recorded for this clonotype. A read error may be the cause here, since a much bigger clone is one base away. The chain uses TRBV12-3 or TRBV12-4 and TRBJ2-1; 7 nucleotides line up with TRBD1. Trimming took 9 bases from V and 5 from J; bases not matched to a gene: 7. This CDR3 has 13 amino acids. CDR3 nucleotide sequence: TGTGCCAGTACGGACAGGTGGGACAATGAGCAGTTCTTC. Translation: CASTDRWDNEQFF.

The rearrangement links TRBV29-1 to TRBJ1-5, with D perhaps TRBD1 (5 bases). Trimming cost V 2 bases and J 5 bases, with 16 bases left between them. This CDR3 comprises 15 residues. Germline CDR1 reads SQVTM; CDR2 reads ANQGSEA. CDR3 sequence (DNA): TGCAGCGTTGAAAGGGGCAGGAGATTCGATCAGCCCCAGCATTTT. Translation gives CSVERGRRFDQPQHF.